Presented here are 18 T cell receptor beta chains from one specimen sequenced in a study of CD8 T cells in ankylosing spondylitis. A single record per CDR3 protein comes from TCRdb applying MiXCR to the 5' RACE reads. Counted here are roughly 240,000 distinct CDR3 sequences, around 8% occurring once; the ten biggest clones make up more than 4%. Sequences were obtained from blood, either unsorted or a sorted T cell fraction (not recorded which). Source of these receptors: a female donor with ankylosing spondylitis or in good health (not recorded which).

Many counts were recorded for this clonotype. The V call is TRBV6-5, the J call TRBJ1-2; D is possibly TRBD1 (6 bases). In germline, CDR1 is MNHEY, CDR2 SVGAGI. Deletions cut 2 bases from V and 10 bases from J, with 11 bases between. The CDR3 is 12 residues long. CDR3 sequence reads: CASSYTTGDYTF. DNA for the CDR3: TGTGCCAGCAGTTACACGACAGGCGACTACACCTTC.

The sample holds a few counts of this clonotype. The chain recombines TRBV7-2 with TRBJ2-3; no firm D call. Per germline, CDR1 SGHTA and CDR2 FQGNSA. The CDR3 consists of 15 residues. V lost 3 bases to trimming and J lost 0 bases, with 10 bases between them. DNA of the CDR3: TGTGCCAGCAGCTTTAGACAACCTAGCACAGATACGCAGTATTTT. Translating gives CASSFRQPSTDTQYF.

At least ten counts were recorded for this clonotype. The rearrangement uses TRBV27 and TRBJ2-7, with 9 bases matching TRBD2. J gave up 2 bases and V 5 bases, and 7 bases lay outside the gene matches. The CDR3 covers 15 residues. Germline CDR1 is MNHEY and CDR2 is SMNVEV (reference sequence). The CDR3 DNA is TGTGCCAGCAGTGGGTCTAGCGGGAAGACCTACGAGCAGTACTTC. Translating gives CASSGSSGKTYEQYF.

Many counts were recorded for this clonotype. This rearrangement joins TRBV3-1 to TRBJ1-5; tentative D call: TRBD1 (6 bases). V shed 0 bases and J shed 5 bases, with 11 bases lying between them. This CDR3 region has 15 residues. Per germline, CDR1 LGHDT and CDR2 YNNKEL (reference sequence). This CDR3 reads CASSQDGGADQPQHF. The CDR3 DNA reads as TGTGCCAGCAGCCAAGATGGGGGGGCGGATCAGCCCCAGCATTTT.

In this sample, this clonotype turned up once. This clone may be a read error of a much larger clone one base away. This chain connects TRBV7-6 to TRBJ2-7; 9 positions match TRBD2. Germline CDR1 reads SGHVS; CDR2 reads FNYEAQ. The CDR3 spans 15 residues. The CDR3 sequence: CASSVSGGVSVEQCF. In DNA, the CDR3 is TGTGCCAGCAGCGTTAGCGGGGGCGTCTCCGTGGAGCAGTGCTTC.

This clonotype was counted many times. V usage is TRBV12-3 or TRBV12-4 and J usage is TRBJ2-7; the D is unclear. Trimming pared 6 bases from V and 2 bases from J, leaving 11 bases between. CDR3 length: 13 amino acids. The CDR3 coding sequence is TGTGCCAGCAGCCAAACAAGCCCCTACGAGCAGTACTTC. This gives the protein CASSQTSPYEQYF.

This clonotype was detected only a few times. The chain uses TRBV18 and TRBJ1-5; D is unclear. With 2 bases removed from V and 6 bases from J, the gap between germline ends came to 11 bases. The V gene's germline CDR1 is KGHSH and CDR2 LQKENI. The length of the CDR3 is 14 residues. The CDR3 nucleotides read TGTGCCAGCTCACCAGGGTTTGGAGGTCAGCCCCAGCATTTT. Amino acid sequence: CASSPGFGGQPQHF. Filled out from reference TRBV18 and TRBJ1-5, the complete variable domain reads NAGVMQNPRHLVRRRGQEARLRCSPMKGHSHVYWYRQLPEEGLKFMVYLQKENIIDESGMPKERFSAEFPKEGPSILRIQQVVRGDSAAYFCASSPGFGGQPQHFGDGTRLSIL.

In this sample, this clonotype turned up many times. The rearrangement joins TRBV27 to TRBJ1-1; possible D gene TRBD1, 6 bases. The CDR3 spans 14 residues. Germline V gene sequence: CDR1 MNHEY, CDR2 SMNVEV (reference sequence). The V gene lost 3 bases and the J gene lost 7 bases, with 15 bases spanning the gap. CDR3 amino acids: CASSLAGAGGEAFF. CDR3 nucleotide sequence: TGTGCCAGCAGTTTGGCAGGGGCCGGGGGTGAAGCTTTCTTT.

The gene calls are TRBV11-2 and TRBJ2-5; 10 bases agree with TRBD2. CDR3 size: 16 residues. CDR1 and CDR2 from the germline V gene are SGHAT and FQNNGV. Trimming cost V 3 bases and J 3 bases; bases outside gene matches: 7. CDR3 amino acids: CASSFRSGRREETQYF. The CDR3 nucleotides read TGTGCCAGCAGCTTCCGTAGCGGGAGGAGAGAAGAGACCCAGTACTTC.

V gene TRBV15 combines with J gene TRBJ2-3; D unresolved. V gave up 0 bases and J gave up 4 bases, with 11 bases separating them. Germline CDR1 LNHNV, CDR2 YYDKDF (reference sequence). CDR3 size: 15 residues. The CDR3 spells CATSREGKSADTQYF. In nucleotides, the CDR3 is TGTGCCACCAGCAGAGAAGGGAAGAGCGCAGATACGCAGTATTTT. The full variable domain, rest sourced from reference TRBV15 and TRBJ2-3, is DAMVIQNPRYQVTQFGKPVTLSCSQTLNHNVMYWYQQKSSQAPKLLFHYYDKDFNNEADTPDNFQSRRPNTSFCFLDIRSPGLGDTAMYLCATSREGKSADTQYFGPGTRLTVL.

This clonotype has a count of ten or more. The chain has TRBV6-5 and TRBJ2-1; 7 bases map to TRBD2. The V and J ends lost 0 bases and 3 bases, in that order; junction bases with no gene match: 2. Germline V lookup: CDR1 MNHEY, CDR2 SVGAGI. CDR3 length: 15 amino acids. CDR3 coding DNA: TGTGCCAGCAGTTACTCGGGGGGGGGCTACAATGAGCAGTTCTTC. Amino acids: CASSYSGGGYNEQFF.

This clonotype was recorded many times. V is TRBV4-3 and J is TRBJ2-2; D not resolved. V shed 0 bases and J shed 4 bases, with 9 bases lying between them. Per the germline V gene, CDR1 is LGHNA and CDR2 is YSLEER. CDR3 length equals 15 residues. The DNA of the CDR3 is TGCGCCAGCAGCCAAGATCCAGGCATCACCGGGGAGCTGTTTTTT. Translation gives CASSQDPGITGELFF.

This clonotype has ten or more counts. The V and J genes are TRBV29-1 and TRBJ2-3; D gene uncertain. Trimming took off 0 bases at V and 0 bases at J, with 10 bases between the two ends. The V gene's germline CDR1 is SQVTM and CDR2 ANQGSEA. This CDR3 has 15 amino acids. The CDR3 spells CSVEDFIYSTDTQYF. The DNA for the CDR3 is TGCAGCGTTGAAGATTTCATCTATAGCACAGATACGCAGTATTTT.

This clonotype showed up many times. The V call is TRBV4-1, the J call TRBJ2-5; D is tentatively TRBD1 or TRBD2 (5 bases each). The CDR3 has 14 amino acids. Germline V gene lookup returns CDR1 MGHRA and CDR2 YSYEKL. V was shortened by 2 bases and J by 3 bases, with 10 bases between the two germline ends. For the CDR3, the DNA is TGCGCCAGCAGCCAACCGGGACGCAAAGAGACCCAGTACTTC. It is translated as CASSQPGRKETQYF.

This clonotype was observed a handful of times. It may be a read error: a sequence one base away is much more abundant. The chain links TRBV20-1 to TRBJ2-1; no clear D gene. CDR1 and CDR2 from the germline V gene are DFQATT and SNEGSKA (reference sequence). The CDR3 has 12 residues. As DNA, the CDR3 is TGCAGTGCTAGCCGTAGCCACAATGGGCAGTTCTTC. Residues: CSASRSHNGQFF.

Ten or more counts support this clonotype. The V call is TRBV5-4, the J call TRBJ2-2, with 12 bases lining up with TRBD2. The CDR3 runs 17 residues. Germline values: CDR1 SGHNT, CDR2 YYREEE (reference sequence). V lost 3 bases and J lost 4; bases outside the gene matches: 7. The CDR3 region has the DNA TGTGCCAGCAGCTACCCTAGCGGGAGGGCCTCCACCGGGGAGCTGTTTTTT. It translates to CASSYPSGRASTGELFF.

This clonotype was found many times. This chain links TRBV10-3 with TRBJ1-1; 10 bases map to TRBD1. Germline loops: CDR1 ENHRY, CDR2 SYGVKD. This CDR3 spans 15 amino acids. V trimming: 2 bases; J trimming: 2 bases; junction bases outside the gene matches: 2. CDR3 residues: CAISEDRGRNTEAFF. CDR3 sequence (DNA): TGTGCCATCAGTGAGGACAGGGGGCGAAACACTGAAGCTTTCTTT.

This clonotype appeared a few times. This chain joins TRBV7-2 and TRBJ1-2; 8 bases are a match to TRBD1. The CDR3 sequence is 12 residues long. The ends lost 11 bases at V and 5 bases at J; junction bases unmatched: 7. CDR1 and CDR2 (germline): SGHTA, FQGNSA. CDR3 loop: CADRDRQYGYTF. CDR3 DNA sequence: TGTGCCGACCGGGACAGGCAGTATGGCTACACCTTC.